The 22 T cell receptor beta chains in this list originate from one sample, sequenced in a study of breast tumors, draining lymph nodes, adjacent tissues. TCRdb passed the multiplex PCR reads through MiXCR, listing each CDR3 protein once. The table has roughly 110,000 distinct CDR3 sequences, around 30% seen once. Breast cancer patients provided tissue from their axillary draining lymph nodes. The sample was axillary lymph node tissue. All receptors derive from a female donor with breast cancer. Some clones in this sample may be carry-over from other donors' samples.

This clonotype came up many times. A much larger clone lies a single base off, so this may be a read error. This rearrangement joins TRBV20-1 to TRBJ1-6, with 7 bases fitting TRBD1. This CDR3 region has 12 residues. Germline CDR1 DFQATT, CDR2 SNEGSKA (reference sequence). Here the CDR3 DNA reads TGCAGTGCCCGGGACAGTAATTCACCCCCCCACTTT. Translation gives CSARDSNSPPHF.

The V gene is TRBV11-3, the J gene TRBJ2-7; unclear D gene. The CDR3 runs to 14 residues. V lost 5 bases to trimming and J lost 7 bases, with 18 bases between them. Per the germline V gene, CDR1 is SGHNT and CDR2 is YENEEA. CDR3 protein: CASSPPLSNREQYF. The CDR3 DNA sequence: TGTGCCAGCAGCCCGCCTTTGAGCAATAGGGAGCAGTACTTC.

This clonotype was seen only a few times. A much larger clonotype is one base distant, so this may be a read error. The chain carries TRBV4-1 and TRBJ2-1, with 10 bases matching TRBD2. The CDR3 spans 17 residues. CDR1 is MGHRA, CDR2 YSYEKL, per germline. The CDR3 region is CASRQERAGGSYNEQFF. DNA for the CDR3: TGCGCCAGCCGCCAAGAACGAGCGGGGGGGTCCTACAATGAGCAGTTCTTC.

V usage is TRBV20-1 and J usage is TRBJ1-6, with TRBD1 as a possible D gene (5 bases). V was trimmed by 4 bases and J by 7 bases, leaving 23 bases between them. The CDR3 is 17 amino acids. CDR1 is DFQATT, CDR2 SNEGSKA, per germline (reference sequence). As DNA, the CDR3 is TGCAGTGCTATAGCTACGAACTGGCCGGGACGGAATTCACCCCTCCACTTT. Translation gives CSAIATNWPGRNSPLHF.

This clonotype was counted ten times or more. This may be a read error: a much more frequent sequence differs by one nucleotide. The chain is built from TRBV20-1 and TRBJ1-4, with TRBD1 as a possible D gene (5 bases). Germline-derived CDR1 and CDR2 are DFQATT and SNEGSKA (reference sequence). The CDR3 runs to 13 residues. The CDR3 sequence is CSVRGLDNETLFF. CDR3 DNA sequence: TGCAGTGTACGGGGACTGGATAATGAAACACTGTTTTTT.

This clonotype was detected ten times or more. The rearrangement joins TRBV27 to TRBJ2-2; 8 bases align to TRBD1. The V segment lost 7 bases and the J segment 5 bases; nucleotides outside the gene matches: 12. Germline V gene sequence: CDR1 MNHEY, CDR2 SMNVEV (reference sequence). There are 16 residues in the CDR3. The CDR3 protein is CASTLRGQALTGELFF. The CDR3 region has the DNA TGTGCCAGCACCCTACGGGGACAGGCACTGACCGGGGAGCTGTTTTTT.

With regard to this clonotype: One end of the junction does not line up with germline, which may come from a read error. The chain combines TRBV5-6 with TRBJ2-1; D remains ambiguous. The CDR3 is made up of 15 amino acids. Germline assignment: CDR1 SGHDT and CDR2 YYEEEE. Here the CDR3 DNA reads TGTGCCAGCAGCTTCGGCAGTGCCCCTTACACTGAGCAGTTCTTC. Encoded protein: CASSFGSAPYTEQFF.

This clonotype was picked up many times. Since a much larger clone is just one base distant, this may be a read error. The chain couples TRBV13 to TRBJ2-7; D gene ambiguous. Germline V CDR1 and CDR2: PRHDT, FYEKMQ (reference sequence). V was shortened by 9 bases and J by 9 bases, with 18 bases between the two germline ends. The CDR3 is 12 amino acids. The CDR3 here is CASSRHTSGQYF. Written as DNA, the CDR3 is TGTGCCAGTTCCAGGCACACCTCAGGGCAGTACTTC. The variable domain in full, completed from reference TRBV13 and TRBJ2-7, reads AAGVIQSPRHLIKEKRETATLKCYPIPRHDTVYWYQQGPGQDPQFLISFYEKMQSDKGSIPDRFSAQQFSDYHSELNMSSLELGDSALYFCASSRHTSGQYFGPGTRLTVT.

The table lists this clonotype with many counts. This chain connects TRBV19 to TRBJ2-2; no clear D. Trimming took 3 bases from V and 3 from J, leaving 5 bases between them. The CDR3 extends over 13 amino acids. From germline, CDR1 is LNHDA and CDR2 SQIVND (reference sequence). CDR3 sequence (DNA): TGTGCCAGTAGTATCTCTGACACCGGGGAGCTGTTTTTT. Protein sequence: CASSISDTGELFF.

Regarding this clonotype: Since no conserved phenylalanine or tryptophan closes the CDR3, a read error is the likely cause. This chain joins TRBV7-8 and TRBJ2-7; D gene unclear. The CDR3 is made up of 14 amino acids. Per the germline V gene, CDR1 is SGHVS and CDR2 is FQNEAQ. The CDR3 reads CASSLVASSYKQYL. In DNA form, the CDR3 reads TGTGCCAGCAGCTTAGTGGCCAGCTCCTACAAGCAGTACCTC.

This clonotype was counted many times. The chain combines TRBV6-5 with TRBJ1-2; 7 positions match TRBD1. J gave up 6 bases and V 5 bases, and 9 bases lay outside the gene matches. The CDR3 length is 14 residues. The germline CDR1 and CDR2 sequences are MNHEY and SVGAGI. The DNA for the CDR3 is TGTGCCAGCAGTCACGGCGGGACAGCGGATGGCTACACCTTC. It encodes CASSHGGTADGYTF.

V usage is TRBV27 and J usage is TRBJ2-6; tentative D call: TRBD2 (5 bases). CDR3 length: 17 amino acids. Trimming pared 4 bases from V and 2 bases from J, leaving 15 bases between. Germline V gene lookup returns CDR1 MNHEY and CDR2 SMNVEV (reference sequence). For the CDR3, the DNA is TGTGCCAGCAGTTCACTCGGTACCGGGACTGGGGCCAACGTCCTGACTTTC. Protein: CASSSLGTGTGANVLTF.

This clonotype was counted only a few times. The junction does not match germline at one end; this may be a read error. The V call is TRBV18, the J call TRBJ2-1; D unclear. Per the germline V gene, CDR1 is KGHSH and CDR2 is LQKENI. The CDR3 is 13 amino acids. This CDR3 reads CASSPALANAQFF. CDR3 sequence (DNA): TGTGCCAGCTCACCAGCACTCGCAAATGCGCAGTTCTTC.

In its sample, this clonotype was seen many times. V and J are TRBV5-1 and TRBJ2-7; 9 positions match TRBD1. This CDR3 spans 15 amino acids. Trimming took 4 bases from V and 0 from J; bases not matched to a gene: 5. Germline assignment: CDR1 SGHRS and CDR2 YFSETQ. CDR3 nucleotide sequence: TGCGCCAGCAGCCTCGACAGGGGGAGCTCCTACGAGCAGTACTTC. It codes for CASSLDRGSSYEQYF.

This clonotype was recorded a few times. The genes are TRBV19 and TRBJ1-1, with 10 bases lining up with TRBD1. The trim removed 5 bases at V and 6 bases at J, leaving 6 bases unmatched. CDR3 size: 14 residues. Germline values: CDR1 LNHDA, CDR2 SQIVND (reference sequence). CDR3 DNA: TGTGCCAGTAGTGCGGGACAGGGGAGGGCTGAAGCTTTCTTT. It is translated as CASSAGQGRAEAFF.

The table lists this clonotype with many counts. This chain links TRBV6-1 with TRBJ1-5; unclear D gene. Per the germline V gene, CDR1 is MNHNS and CDR2 is SASEGT. The CDR3 sequence is 14 residues long. Trimming pared 6 bases from V and 1 base from J, leaving 10 bases between. The CDR3 protein is CASRPTVSNQPQHF. The CDR3 DNA reads TGTGCCAGCAGACCCACAGTGAGCAATCAGCCCCAGCATTTT.

The V call is TRBV9, the J call TRBJ1-6, with 9 bases matching TRBD1. This CDR3 comprises 15 residues. Per the germline V gene, CDR1 is SGDLS and CDR2 is YYNGEE. With V trimmed by 4 bases and J by 7 bases, 6 bases remained unmatched. The CDR3 reads CASSMGTGRNSPLHF. CDR3 nucleotides: TGTGCCAGCAGCATGGGGACAGGGAGGAATTCACCCCTCCACTTT.

Remarks on this clonotype: This sequence may be a read error, since a much larger clone differs from it by one base. CDR3: CAWSTGDSGANVLTF. The CDR3 coding sequence is TGTGCCTGGAGCACCGGGGATTCTGGGGCCAACGTCCTGACTTTC. The chain carries TRBV30 and TRBJ2-6; TRBD2 might be the D (5 bases). Trimming cost V 3 bases and J 1 base, with 10 bases left between them. There are 15 residues in the CDR3. CDR1 and CDR2 from the germline V gene are GTSNPN and SVGIG (reference sequence). The full variable domain, in which reference TRBV30 and TRBJ2-6 provide the parts outside the CDR3, is SQTIHQWPATLVQPVGSPLSLECTVEGTSNPNLYWYRQAAGRGLQLLFYSVGIGQISSEVPQNLSASRPQDRQFILSSKKLLLSDSGFYLCAWSTGDSGANVLTFGAGSRLTVL.

Regarding this clonotype: A clone one base away is much larger, so this may be a read error. Without the conserved terminal phenylalanine or tryptophan, this CDR3 likely stems from a read error. The chain links TRBV18 to TRBJ2-3; 9 bases align to TRBD1. The CDR3 contains 16 residues. V lost 3 bases, J lost 1 base, and 5 bases stayed unmatched. Looked up from germline, CDR1 is KGHSH and CDR2 is LQKENI. In DNA form, the CDR3 reads TGTGCCAGCTCACCCAGGACAGGGGCTCGCACAGATACGCAGTATCTT. Protein product: CASSPRTGARTDTQYL.

In this sample, this clonotype turned up many times. The chain links TRBV4-3 to TRBJ1-1; no definite D call. The ends were cut back, 1 base at V and 1 base at J, with 10 bases in the middle. The CDR3 length is 15 residues. Per germline, CDR1 LGHNA and CDR2 YSLEER. CDR3 in amino acids: CASSQASDGNTEAFF. The CDR3 DNA reads TGCGCCAGCAGCCAAGCGTCGGACGGGAACACTGAAGCTTTCTTT.

This clonotype was seen at least ten times. The V call is TRBV15, the J call TRBJ2-1; D is possibly TRBD1 or TRBD2 (6 bases each). With 3 bases removed from V and 9 bases from J, the gap between germline ends came to 9 bases. The germline V gene has CDR1 LNHNV and CDR2 YYDKDF (reference sequence). CDR3 length: 12 residues. CDR3 sequence: CATSRGGPEQFF. The CDR3, as DNA: TGTGCCACCAGCAGGGGGGGCCCTGAGCAGTTCTTC. Complete variable domain (other parts from reference TRBV15 and TRBJ2-1): DAMVIQNPRYQVTQFGKPVTLSCSQTLNHNVMYWYQQKSSQAPKLLFHYYDKDFNNEADTPDNFQSRRPNTSFCFLDIRSPGLGDTAMYLCATSRGGPEQFFGPGTRLTVL.

This clonotype was counted many times. The CDR3: CASSFLQGPTSWPQHF. The DNA for the CDR3 is TGTGCCAGCAGTTTCTTACAGGGGCCTACAAGTTGGCCCCAGCATTTT. The chain links TRBV12-3 or TRBV12-4 to TRBJ1-5, with 7 bases fitting TRBD1. The ends lost 3 bases at V and 9 bases at J; junction bases unmatched: 14. This CDR3 spans 16 amino acids.